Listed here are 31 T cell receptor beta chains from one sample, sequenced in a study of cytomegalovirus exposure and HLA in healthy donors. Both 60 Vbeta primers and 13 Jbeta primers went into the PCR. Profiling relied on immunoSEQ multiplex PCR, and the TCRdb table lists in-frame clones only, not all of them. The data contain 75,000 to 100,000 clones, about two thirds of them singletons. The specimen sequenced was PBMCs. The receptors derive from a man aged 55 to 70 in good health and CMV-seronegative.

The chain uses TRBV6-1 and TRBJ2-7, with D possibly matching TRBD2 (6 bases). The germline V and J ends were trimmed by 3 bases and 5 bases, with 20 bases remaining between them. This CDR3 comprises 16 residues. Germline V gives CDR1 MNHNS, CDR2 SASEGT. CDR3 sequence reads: CASSEEGTGIKDEQYF. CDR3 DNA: TGTGCCAGCAGTGAGGAGGGTACGGGCATCAAGGACGAGCAGTACTTC.

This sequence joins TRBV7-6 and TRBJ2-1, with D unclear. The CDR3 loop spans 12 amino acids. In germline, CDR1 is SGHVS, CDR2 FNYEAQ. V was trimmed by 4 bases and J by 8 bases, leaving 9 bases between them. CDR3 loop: CASSSLEDEQFF. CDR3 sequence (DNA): TGTGCCAGCAGCTCCCTTGAGGATGAGCAGTTCTTC.

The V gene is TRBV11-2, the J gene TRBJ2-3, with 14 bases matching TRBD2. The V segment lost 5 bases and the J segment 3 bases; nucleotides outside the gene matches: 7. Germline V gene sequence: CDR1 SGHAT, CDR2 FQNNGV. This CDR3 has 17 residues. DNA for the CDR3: TGTGCCAGCAGCCCCCGACTAGCGGGAGGGTTTACAGATACGCAGTATTTT. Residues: CASSPRLAGGFTDTQYF.

The chain's CDR3 is CASSPGHGSTDTQYF. CDR3 DNA: TGTGCCAGCAGCCCGGGACATGGATCCACAGATACGCAGTATTTT. This chain links TRBV5-4 with TRBJ2-3; perhaps TRBD1 as D (6 bases). Germline loops: CDR1 SGHNT, CDR2 YYREEE (reference sequence). The CDR3 runs to 15 residues. V was clipped by 4 bases and J by 2 bases, with 14 bases between them. The full variable domain, completed using reference TRBV5-4 and TRBJ2-3, is ETGVTQSPTHLIKTRGQQVTLRCSSQSGHNTVSWYQQALGQGPQFIFQYYREEENGRGNFPPRFSGLQFPNYSSELNVNALELDDSALYLCASSPGHGSTDTQYFGPGTRLTVL.

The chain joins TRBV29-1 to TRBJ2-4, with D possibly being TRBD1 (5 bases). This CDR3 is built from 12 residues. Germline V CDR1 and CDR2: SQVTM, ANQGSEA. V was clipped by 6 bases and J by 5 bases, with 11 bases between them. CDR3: CSVSTGENIQYF. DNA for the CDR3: TGCAGCGTGTCAACAGGAGAAAACATTCAGTACTTC.

The CDR3 reads CASSEFAGRKLKETQYF. The CDR3 nucleotides are TGCGCCAGCAGTGAGTTTGCGGGACGAAAGTTGAAAGAGACCCAGTACTTC. The genes are TRBV10-1 and TRBJ2-5, with D perhaps TRBD2 (6 bases). In germline, CDR1 is WNHNN, CDR2 SYGVQD (reference sequence). CDR3 length: 17 residues. Trimming took off 1 base at V and 3 bases at J, with 18 bases between the two ends.

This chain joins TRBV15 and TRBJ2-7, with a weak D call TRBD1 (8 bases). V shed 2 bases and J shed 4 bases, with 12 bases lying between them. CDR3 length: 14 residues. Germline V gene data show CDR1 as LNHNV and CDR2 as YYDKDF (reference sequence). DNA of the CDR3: TGTGCCACCAGCAGAAACAGGGGGGGTTACGAGCAGTACTTC. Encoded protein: CATSRNRGGYEQYF.

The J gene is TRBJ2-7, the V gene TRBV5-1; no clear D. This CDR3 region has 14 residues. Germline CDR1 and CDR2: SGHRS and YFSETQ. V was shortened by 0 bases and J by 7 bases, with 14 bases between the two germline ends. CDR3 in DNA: TGCGCCAGCAGCTTGGCGGCATCCCCGAGGGAGCAGTACTTC. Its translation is CASSLAASPREQYF.

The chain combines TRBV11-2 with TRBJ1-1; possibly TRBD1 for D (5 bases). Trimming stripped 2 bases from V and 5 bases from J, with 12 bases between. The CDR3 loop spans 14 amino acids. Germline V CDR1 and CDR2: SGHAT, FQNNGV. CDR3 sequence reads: CASSLPGGGTEAFF. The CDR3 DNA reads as TGTGCCAGCAGCTTACCGGGGGGTGGAACTGAAGCTTTCTTT. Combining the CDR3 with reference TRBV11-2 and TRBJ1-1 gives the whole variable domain EAGVAQSPRYKIIEKRQSVAFWCNPISGHATLYWYQQILGQGPKLLIQFQNNGVVDDSQLPKDRFSAERLKGVDSTLKIQPAKLEDSAVYLCASSLPGGGTEAFFGQGTRLTVV.

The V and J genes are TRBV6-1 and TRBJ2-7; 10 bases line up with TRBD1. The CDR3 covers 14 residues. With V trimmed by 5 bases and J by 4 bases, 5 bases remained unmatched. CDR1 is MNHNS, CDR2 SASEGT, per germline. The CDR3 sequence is CASSPLGQGYEQYF. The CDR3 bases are TGTGCCAGCAGTCCCTTGGGACAGGGGTACGAGCAGTACTTC.

CDR3 coding DNA: TGTGCCAGCAGTGAGTTCCCTCCCGGGACAGCCGACTCCTACGAGCAGTACTTC. Amino acids: CASSEFPPGTADSYEQYF. The chain combines TRBV6-1 with TRBJ2-7, with TRBD1 matching 7 bases. The germline V gene encodes CDR1 MNHNS and CDR2 SASEGT. Trimming took 3 bases from V and 0 from J; bases not matched to a gene: 14. This CDR3 has 18 amino acids.

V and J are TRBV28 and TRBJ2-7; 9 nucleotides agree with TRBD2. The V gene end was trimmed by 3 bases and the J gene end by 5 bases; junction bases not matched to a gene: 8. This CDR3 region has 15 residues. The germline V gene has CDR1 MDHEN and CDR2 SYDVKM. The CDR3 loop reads CASSFPTSGLNEQYF. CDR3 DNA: TGTGCCAGCAGTTTCCCCACTAGCGGGCTAAACGAGCAGTACTTC.

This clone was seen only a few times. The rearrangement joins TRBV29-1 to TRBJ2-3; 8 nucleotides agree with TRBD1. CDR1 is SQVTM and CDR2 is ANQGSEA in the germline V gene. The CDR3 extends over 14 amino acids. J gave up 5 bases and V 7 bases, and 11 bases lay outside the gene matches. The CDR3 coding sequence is TGCAGCGCCGAGACTCAGGGGGCAGGAGATACGCAGTATTTT. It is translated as CSAETQGAGDTQYF.

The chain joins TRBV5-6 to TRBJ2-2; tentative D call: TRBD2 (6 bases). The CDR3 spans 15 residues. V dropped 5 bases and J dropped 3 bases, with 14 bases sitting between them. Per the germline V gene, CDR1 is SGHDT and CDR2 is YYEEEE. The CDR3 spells CASSSLRLDTGELFF. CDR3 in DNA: TGTGCCAGCAGTTCTCTGCGACTAGACACCGGGGAGCTGTTTTTT.

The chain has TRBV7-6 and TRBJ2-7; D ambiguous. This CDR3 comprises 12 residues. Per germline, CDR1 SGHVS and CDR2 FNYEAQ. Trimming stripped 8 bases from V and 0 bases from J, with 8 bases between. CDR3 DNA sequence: TGTGCCAGCGCCCGGAGCTCCTACGAGCAGTACTTC. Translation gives CASARSSYEQYF.

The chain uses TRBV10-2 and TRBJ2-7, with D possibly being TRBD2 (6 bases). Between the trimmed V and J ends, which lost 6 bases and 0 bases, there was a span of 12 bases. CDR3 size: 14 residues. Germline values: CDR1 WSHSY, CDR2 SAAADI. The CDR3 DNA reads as TGCGCCAGCAGGGGACTCGAGGGCTCCTACGAGCAGTACTTC. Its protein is CASRGLEGSYEQYF.

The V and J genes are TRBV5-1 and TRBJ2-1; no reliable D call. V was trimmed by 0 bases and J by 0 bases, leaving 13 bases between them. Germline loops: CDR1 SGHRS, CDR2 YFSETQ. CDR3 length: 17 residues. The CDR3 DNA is TGCGCCAGCAGCTTGGCCCGATTGGCAGGCTCCTACAATGAGCAGTTCTTC. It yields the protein CASSLARLAGSYNEQFF.

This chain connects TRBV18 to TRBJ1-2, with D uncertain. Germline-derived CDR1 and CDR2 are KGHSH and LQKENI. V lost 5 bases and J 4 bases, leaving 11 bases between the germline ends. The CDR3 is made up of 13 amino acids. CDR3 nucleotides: TGTGCCAGCTCAGGGCCCAACTTCTATGGCTACACCTTC. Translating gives CASSGPNFYGYTF.

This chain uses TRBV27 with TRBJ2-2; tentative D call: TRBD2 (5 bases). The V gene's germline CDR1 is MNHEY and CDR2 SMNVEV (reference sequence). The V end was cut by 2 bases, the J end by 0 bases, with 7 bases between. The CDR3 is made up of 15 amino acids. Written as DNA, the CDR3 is TGTGCCAGCAGTTTAAAGGGAGCGAACACCGGGGAGCTGTTTTTT. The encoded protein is CASSLKGANTGELFF.

In DNA, the CDR3 is TGTGCCAGCAGCTTTGGGGGCGGGAGGGCCTCAGGCTACGAGCAGTACTTC. This encodes CASSFGGGRASGYEQYF. This chain uses TRBV11-2 with TRBJ2-7, with 9 bases fitting TRBD2. V gave up 3 bases and J gave up 3 bases; unmatched junction bases: 12. This CDR3 spans 17 amino acids. The V gene's germline CDR1 is SGHAT and CDR2 FQNNGV.

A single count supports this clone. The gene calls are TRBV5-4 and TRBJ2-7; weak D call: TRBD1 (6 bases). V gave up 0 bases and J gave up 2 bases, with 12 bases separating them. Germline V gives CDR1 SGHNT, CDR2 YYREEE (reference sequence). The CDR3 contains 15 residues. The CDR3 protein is CASSLVRDTAYEQYF. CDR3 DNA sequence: TGTGCCAGCAGCTTGGTAAGGGACACAGCCTACGAGCAGTACTTC. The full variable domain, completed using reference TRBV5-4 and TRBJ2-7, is ETGVTQSPTHLIKTRGQQVTLRCSSQSGHNTVSWYQQALGQGPQFIFQYYREEENGRGNFPPRFSGLQFPNYSSELNVNALELDDSALYLCASSLVRDTAYEQYFGPGTRLTVT.

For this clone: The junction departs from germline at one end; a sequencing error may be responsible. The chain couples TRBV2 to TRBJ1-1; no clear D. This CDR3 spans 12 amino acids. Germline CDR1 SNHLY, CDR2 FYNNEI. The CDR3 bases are TGTGCCAGCAGAGCAGGATCGCCTGAGGCTTTCTTT. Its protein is CASRAGSPEAFF.

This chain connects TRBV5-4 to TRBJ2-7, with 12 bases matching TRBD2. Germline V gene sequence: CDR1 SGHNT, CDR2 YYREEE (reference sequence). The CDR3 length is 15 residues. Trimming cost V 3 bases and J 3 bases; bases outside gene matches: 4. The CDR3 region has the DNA TGTGCCAGCAGCTCCTCGACTAGCGGGGGCTACGAGCAGTACTTC. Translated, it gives CASSSSTSGGYEQYF. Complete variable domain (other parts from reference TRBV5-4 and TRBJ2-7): ETGVTQSPTHLIKTRGQQVTLRCSSQSGHNTVSWYQQALGQGPQFIFQYYREEENGRGNFPPRFSGLQFPNYSSELNVNALELDDSALYLCASSSSTSGGYEQYFGPGTRLTVT.

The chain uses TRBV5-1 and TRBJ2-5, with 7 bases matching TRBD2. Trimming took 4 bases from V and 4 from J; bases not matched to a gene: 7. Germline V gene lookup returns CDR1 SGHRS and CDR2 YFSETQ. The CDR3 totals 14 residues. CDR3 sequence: CASSPGRVRETQYF. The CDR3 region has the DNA TGCGCCAGCAGCCCAGGGAGGGTCCGAGAGACCCAGTACTTC.

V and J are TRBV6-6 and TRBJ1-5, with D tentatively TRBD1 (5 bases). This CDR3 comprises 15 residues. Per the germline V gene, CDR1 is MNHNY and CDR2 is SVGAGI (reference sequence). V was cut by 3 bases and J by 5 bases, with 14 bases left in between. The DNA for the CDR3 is TGTGCCAGCAGTTATCGTGGGGGGGAGGATCAGCCCCAGCATTTT. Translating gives CASSYRGGEDQPQHF.

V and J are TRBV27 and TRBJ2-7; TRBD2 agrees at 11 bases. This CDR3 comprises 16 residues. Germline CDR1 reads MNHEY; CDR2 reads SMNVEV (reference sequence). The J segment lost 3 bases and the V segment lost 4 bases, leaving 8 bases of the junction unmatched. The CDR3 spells CASSYASGTSGYEQYF. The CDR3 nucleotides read TGTGCCAGCAGTTACGCCTCCGGGACTAGCGGCTACGAGCAGTACTTC.

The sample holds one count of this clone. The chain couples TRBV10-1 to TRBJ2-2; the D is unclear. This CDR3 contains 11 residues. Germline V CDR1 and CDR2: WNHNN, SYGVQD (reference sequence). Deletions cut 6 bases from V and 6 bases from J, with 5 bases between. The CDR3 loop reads CASSASGELFF. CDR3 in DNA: TGCGCCAGCAGCGCGTCCGGGGAGCTGTTTTTT.

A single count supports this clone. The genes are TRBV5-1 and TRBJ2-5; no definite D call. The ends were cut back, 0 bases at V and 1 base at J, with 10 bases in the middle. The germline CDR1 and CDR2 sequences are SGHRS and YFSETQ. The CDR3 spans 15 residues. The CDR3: CASSLGASTQETQYF. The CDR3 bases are TGCGCCAGCAGCTTGGGGGCAAGCACCCAAGAGACCCAGTACTTC.

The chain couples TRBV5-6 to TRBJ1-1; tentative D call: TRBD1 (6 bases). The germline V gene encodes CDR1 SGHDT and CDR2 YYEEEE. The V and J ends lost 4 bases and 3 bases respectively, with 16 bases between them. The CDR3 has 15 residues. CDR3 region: CASSRLDSRDTEAFF. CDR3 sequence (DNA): TGTGCCAGCAGCCGCTTGGACAGCAGGGACACTGAAGCTTTCTTT.

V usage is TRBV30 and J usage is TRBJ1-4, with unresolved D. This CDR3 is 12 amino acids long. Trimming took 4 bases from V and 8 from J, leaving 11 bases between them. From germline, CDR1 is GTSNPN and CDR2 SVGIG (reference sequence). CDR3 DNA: TGTGCCTGGACCAACAGCCGGGAAAAACTGTTTTTT. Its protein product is CAWTNSREKLFF.

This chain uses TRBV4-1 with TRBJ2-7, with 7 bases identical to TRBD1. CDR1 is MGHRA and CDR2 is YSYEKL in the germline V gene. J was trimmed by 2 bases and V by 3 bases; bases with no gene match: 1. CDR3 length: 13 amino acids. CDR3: CASSHGTAYEQYF. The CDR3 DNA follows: TGCGCCAGCAGCCATGGGACAGCCTACGAGCAGTACTTC.